This is a list of T cell receptor beta chains from one sample in a study of identical twins. TCRdb re-analysed the 5' RACE reads in MiXCR, keeping a single row per CDR3 protein. The repertoire has 460,000 or so distinct CDR3 sequences, 11% to 15% of them found once; the top ten carry roughly 0.56%. The same sample was also studied in work on yellow fever vaccine responses in identical twins.

Specimen: CD4+ T cells sorted from blood. The receptor set was obtained from a young woman in good health. The CDR3 runs from the conserved cysteine through the conserved F or W. D genes are given only for firm matches. The size of a clone is reported for some rows only, either as once, few or many, or as a class for expanded clones.

few	-	TRBV28	TRBJ2-7	TGTGCCAGCAGTCTCCGGGGGGCGACCACCAGCGAGCAGTACTTC	CASSLRGATTSEQYF
-	-	TRBV28	TRBJ1-2	TGTGCCAGCAGTTTTACCGAAAACTATGGCTACACCTTC	CASSFTENYGYTF
many	TRBD2	TRBV20-1	TRBJ2-1	TGCAGTGCCGAGCGGGCGGGGGGCTCCTACAATGAGCAGTTCTTC	CSAERAGGSYNEQFF
few	TRBD1	TRBV11-2	TRBJ2-7	TGTGCCAGCAGCCCCGGGGACAGGGATGGCGAGCAGTACTTC	CASSPGDRDGEQYF
few	TRBD1	TRBV6-5	TRBJ2-1	TGTGCCAGCAGTTACGGGACAGGGGTTTATGAGCAGTTCTTC	CASSYGTGVYEQFF
-	-	TRBV6-6	TRBJ2-7	TGTGCCAGCAGTTACTCACCGGGGTCCCCGTACTTC	CASSYSPGSPYF
-	-	TRBV2	TRBJ2-7	TGTGCCAGCAGTGGGGTCAGAGGTTACGAGCATTACTTC	CASSGVRGYEHYF
-	-	TRBV6-1	TRBJ2-1	TGTGCCAGCAAGTGGGGGGCTTATAATGAGCAGTTCTTC	CASKWGAYNEQFF
-	-	TRBV7-9	TRBJ2-7	TGTGCCAGCAGGGTCTCAGGGGCCTACGAGCAGTACTTC	CASRVSGAYEQYF
-	TRBD1	TRBV10-3	TRBJ2-5	TGTGCCATCAGTGCGGGGGACAGGGGCTCAGAGACCCAGTACTTC	CAISAGDRGSETQYF
-	-	TRBV5-1	TRBJ2-1	TGCGCCAGCAGCTTGGCCCCGGCGGGGGCGGGGAATGAGCAGTTCTTC	CASSLAPAGAGNEQFF
few	TRBD1	TRBV11-2	TRBJ2-7	TGTGCCAGCAGCGTAAGACAGGGGACAATCCTAACCGAGCAGTACTTC	CASSVRQGTILTEQYF
few	TRBD1	TRBV5-4	TRBJ2-1	TGTGCCAGCAGCCCGGGGACAGTCGAGCCTGCCTACAATGAGCAGTTCTTC	CASSPGTVEPAYNEQFF
few	-	TRBV10-3	TRBJ1-2	TGTGCCATCAGTGAACGATCCCAAACCGGGGGTCATGGCTATGGCTACACCTTC	CAISERSQTGGHGYGYTF
-	-	TRBV2	TRBJ2-1	TGTGCCAGCAGTCGGATGAGCAGGGACAATGAGCAGTTCTTC	CASSRMSRDNEQFF
few	-	TRBV7-9	TRBJ2-3	TGTGCCAGCAGCCGGGGCGAGGTGACGCAGTATTTT	CASSRGEVTQYF
-	-	TRBV19	TRBJ1-2	TGTGCCAGTAGTATAACGGTTGGGACGGCTGGCTATGGCTACACCTTC	CASSITVGTAGYGYTF
few	-	TRBV12-5	TRBJ2-1	TGTGCTAGTGCTAAACCGGGACGCACCTACAATGAGCAGTTCTTC	CASAKPGRTYNEQFF
few	-	TRBV12-3/TRBV12-4	TRBJ2-2	TGTGCCAGCAGTTTAATGGAGTCCGGGGAGCTGTTTTTT	CASSLMESGELFF
few	TRBD2	TRBV2	TRBJ2-3	TGTGCCAGCAAGAAGGGACTAGCGGGGGCAGATACGCAGTATTTT	CASKKGLAGADTQYF
few	-	TRBV15	TRBJ2-1	TGTGCCACCAGCAGAGATGAGGTGAGCTCCTACAATGAGCAGTTCTTC	CATSRDEVSSYNEQFF
few	TRBD1	TRBV7-9	TRBJ1-4	TGTGCCAGCAGCGCCCGTTCAGGGGGAGAAAAACTGTTTTTT	CASSARSGGEKLFF
-	TRBD2	TRBV9	TRBJ2-1	TGTGCCAGCAGCGCAGACCTAGCGGGGGTTTTATACAATGAGCAGTTCTTC	CASSADLAGVLYNEQFF
few	TRBD1	TRBV3-1	TRBJ1-2	TGTGCCAGCAGCCAATCTAGGAGTGGGGACAGATCTATCTATGGCTACACCTTC	CASSQSRSGDRSIYGYTF
-	TRBD1	TRBV28	TRBJ1-2	TGTGCCAGCAGGACATCCGGGACAGACTATGGCTACACCTTC	CASRTSGTDYGYTF
-	-	TRBV12-3/TRBV12-4	TRBJ2-4	TGTGCCCTCAGTTTTCGGGGGCGAGGATTGTCTATAGCCAAAAACATTCAGTACTTC	CALSFRGRGLSIAKNIQYF
-	TRBD2	TRBV6-2/TRBV6-3	TRBJ2-1	TGTGCCAGCAGTTACGGACTAGCGTCCCACAATGAGCAGTTCTTC	CASSYGLASHNEQFF
few	-	TRBV6-5	TRBJ2-2	TGTGCCAGCAGTTATTTCTCCAACACCGGGGAGCTGTTTTTT	CASSYFSNTGELFF
few	-	TRBV18	TRBJ2-3	TGTGCCAGCTCACCCGACACGGCTACGCAGTATTTT	CASSPDTATQYF
few	-	TRBV6-5	TRBJ2-1	TGTGCCAGCAGTAGGACGCGGGATGAGCAGTTCTTC	CASSRTRDEQFF
few	-	TRBV7-7	TRBJ2-3	TGTGCTAGCAGCTCCCAGGGGACCACAGATACGCAGTATTTT	CASSSQGTTDTQYF
-	-	TRBV28	TRBJ2-1	TGTGCCAGCAGGGGAAGCGGAATTGGGTCCTACAATGAGCAGTTCTTC	CASRGSGIGSYNEQFF
many	-	TRBV7-2	TRBJ2-3	TGTGCCAGCAGCTGGGGGAGCACAGATACGCAGTATTTT	CASSWGSTDTQYF
-	TRBD1	TRBV25-1	TRBJ2-7	TGTGCCAGCAGTGAGTGGGGACAGGGGTTGCCATCCGAGCAGTACTTC	CASSEWGQGLPSEQYF
-	TRBD2	TRBV28	TRBJ2-5	TGTGCCAGCAAGGGGAGGGCGGAGACCCAGTACTTC	CASKGRAETQYF
-	TRBD2	TRBV28	TRBJ2-7	TGTGCCAGCGCGGGGGCCTACGAGCAGTACTTC	CASAGAYEQYF
-	TRBD1	TRBV28	TRBJ2-1	TGTGCCAGCAGTTTATCCAGGACAGGGACTCGGGGCAATGAGCAGTTCTTC	CASSLSRTGTRGNEQFF
-	-	TRBV5-1	TRBJ2-5	TGCGCCAGCAGCGAGGACGTCGGGTGGACTACCCAAGAGACCCAGTACTTC	CASSEDVGWTTQETQYF
few	TRBD2	TRBV7-6	TRBJ2-7	TGTGCCAGCAGCAGCTCCGGGACTAGCGGGGCGCGCTACGAGCAGTACTTC	CASSSSGTSGARYEQYF
-	TRBD2	TRBV20-1	TRBJ2-4	TGCAGTGCTCGGGGGGGATCCTTCTCCTCCAAAAACATTCAGTACTTC	CSARGGSFSSKNIQYF
few	-	TRBV20-1	TRBJ2-2	TGCAGTGCTAGAGACTCGGGGATCGGGGAGCTGTTTTTT	CSARDSGIGELFF
few	-	TRBV5-1	TRBJ2-5	TGCGCCAGCAGCTTGAAGGGCCTACAAGAGACCCAGTACTTC	CASSLKGLQETQYF
-	TRBD2	TRBV11-2	TRBJ2-7	TGTGCCAGCAGCCCTACGACTAGCGGCGGAACCTACGAGCAGTACTTC	CASSPTTSGGTYEQYF
few	-	TRBV20-1	TRBJ2-2	TGCAGTGCTAGGGGGACCGGGGAGCTGTTTTTT	CSARGTGELFF